Below, one T cell receptor (beta chain) is given with its context. Antigen specificity is unknown. This entry belongs to a study of T cell responses to AZD1222 COVID-19 vaccine. At the level of the study: Second-dose timings of about 4 or about 12 weeks were pooled. Study-wide points: A mostly white British donor set with more females was recruited, and clonal diversity was possibly underestimated.

The data were produced by immunoSEQ multiplex PCR, yet TCRdb's version contains in-frame clones alone and is incomplete. The data contain 110,000 to 150,000 clones, roughly nine tenths of them singletons. V trimming: 7 bases; J trimming: 7 bases; junction bases outside the gene matches: 11. The germline CDR1 and CDR2 sequences are SGHAT and FQNNGV. This CDR3 is built from 15 residues. Specimen: peripheral blood, collected on day 0 of AZD1222 vaccination. The sequence came from an adult in good health. The chain employs TRBV11-2 and TRBJ2-3, with 10 bases that match TRBD2. This CDR3 reads CASTPLLAGPYTQYF. For the CDR3, the DNA is TGTGCCAGCACCCCTTTACTAGCGGGGCCTTATACGCAGTATTTT.